Below, one TCR beta chain is given with its context. This sample is part of a study of blood T cell repertoires in COVID-19. With V trimmed by 5 bases and J by 2 bases, 8 bases remained unmatched. In germline, CDR1 is SNHLY, CDR2 FYNNEI. The CDR3 has 15 amino acids. Here immunoSEQ multiplex PCR was the method, and the copy in TCRdb shows in-frame clones only, minus some. The profile shows 130,000 to 150,000 clones, less than 90% of them singletons. Cohorts were based on clinical histories the participants reported. This receptor was taken from a woman in her forties or fifties who had been exposed to COVID-19. The V and J genes are TRBV2 and TRBJ2-7; 8 nucleotides match TRBD1. Sequencing used PBMCs or T cells enriched from blood (not recorded which). CDR3 coding DNA: TGTGCCAGCAGTTCCGGACAGGGCTGGACCTACGAGCAGTACTTC. This encodes CASSSGQGWTYEQYF.